The 25 T cell receptor beta chains reported below all come from one sample, sequenced in a study of blood T cell repertoires in COVID-19. Measured with immunoSEQ multiplex PCR; TCRdb has only the in-frame clones, and not every one. This sample carries about 150,000 clones, about 80% of them seen once, and the ten largest clones take 25% to 35%. Material for sequencing was peripheral blood. The receptor source for this set is a woman aged 55-70 years with acute or convalescent COVID-19.

CDR3 in amino acids: CASSPGGEGWLAGTSNEQFF. The CDR3 region has the DNA TGTGCCAGCAGCCCCGGCGGCGAGGGCTGGCTAGCGGGGACGTCCAATGAGCAGTTCTTC. This chain links TRBV4-2 with TRBJ2-1; TRBD2 matches at 9 bases. V shed 4 bases, J shed 6 bases, and the junction held 22 bases outside the gene matches. Germline assignment: CDR1 LGHNA and CDR2 YNFKEQ. The CDR3 is 20 residues long.

In its sample, this clone was seen a few times. This sequence joins TRBV5-3 and TRBJ2-7; D perhaps matches TRBD1 (6 bases). TRBV5-3 belongs to the ORF category, with a function that is uncertain. This CDR3 region has 14 residues. The ends were cut back, 2 bases at V and 2 bases at J, with 11 bases in the middle. Written as DNA, the CDR3 is TGTGCCAGAAGCTTCAACAGGGCCCCCTACGAGCAGTACTTC. It specifies CARSFNRAPYEQYF.

DNA for the CDR3: TGTGCCAGCAGTCCATGGACAGGGAACGAAAAACTGTTTTTT. Amino acid sequence: CASSPWTGNEKLFF. V gene TRBV6-5 combines with J gene TRBJ1-4, with 8 bases that match TRBD1. The CDR3 contains 14 residues. Trimming took 5 bases from V and 8 from J; bases not matched to a gene: 7. Germline V gives CDR1 MNHEY, CDR2 SVGAGI.

The chain carries TRBV7-8 and TRBJ2-7; TRBD1 matches 9 bases. Germline CDR1 and CDR2: SGHVS and FQNEAQ. The ends lost 5 bases at V and 2 bases at J; junction bases unmatched: 4. There are 14 residues in the CDR3. CDR3 DNA: TGTGCCAGCAGCACCCGGGACAGGGCCTACGAGCAGTACTTC. Its translation: CASSTRDRAYEQYF. Supplemented by reference TRBV7-8 and TRBJ2-7, the full variable domain reads GAGVSQSPRYKVAKRGQDVALRCDPISGHVSLFWYQQALGQGPEFLTYFQNEAQLDKSGLPSDRFFAERPEGSVSTLKIQRTQQEDSAVYLCASSTRDRAYEQYFGPGTRLTVT.

The chain joins TRBV6-5 to TRBJ1-1; no clear D. This CDR3 has 16 amino acids. Trimming removed 0 bases at V and 4 bases at J, with 15 bases between. Germline V lookup: CDR1 MNHEY, CDR2 SVGAGI. CDR3 nucleotides: TGTGCCAGCAGTTACTCGTCCGGAGGTGCGAGCACTGAAGCTTTCTTT. It encodes CASSYSSGGASTEAFF.

This sequence joins TRBV13 and TRBJ2-2, with D possibly TRBD2 on 5 matching bases. The CDR3 consists of 14 residues. Germline V gene sequence: CDR1 PRHDT, CDR2 FYEKMQ (reference sequence). V gave up 2 bases and J gave up 7 bases, with 11 bases separating them. CDR3 nucleotide sequence: TGTGCCAGCAGCTTACAAGCTCGGGGCGGGGAGCTGTTTTTT. Its translation: CASSLQARGGELFF.

The rearrangement joins TRBV12-5 to TRBJ2-1; D possibly corresponds to TRBD1 (5 bases). The CDR3 extends over 14 amino acids. Trimming took 7 bases from V and 4 from J, leaving 14 bases between them. In germline, CDR1 is LGHNT, CDR2 FRNRAP. The CDR3 nucleotides are TGTGCTAGTGCGCCCCCGACAGCATACAATGAGCAGTTCTTC. Translated: CASAPPTAYNEQFF.

This clone was found many times. The sample contains more than one DNA sequence encoding this CDR3. V is TRBV9 and J is TRBJ1-6, with TRBD1 matching 9 bases. V was pared by 4 bases and J by 7 bases, with 3 bases of the junction left unmatched. Germline CDR1 SGDLS, CDR2 YYNGEE. The CDR3 covers 14 residues. CDR3 nucleotides: TGTGCCAGCAGCCTTGGACAGGGGAATTCACCCCTCCACTTT. This translates into CASSLGQGNSPLHF.

The rearrangement joins TRBV6-6 to TRBJ2-7; tentative D call: TRBD1 (6 bases). Trimming removed 6 bases from V and 3 bases from J, with 15 bases in between. The CDR3 has 14 amino acids. Germline lookup yields CDR1 MNHNY and CDR2 SVGAGI (reference sequence). The CDR3 sequence is CASRRGQSVYEQYF. Here the CDR3 DNA reads TGTGCCAGCAGGCGTGGACAGTCGGTCTACGAGCAGTACTTC.

The V and J genes are TRBV11-2 and TRBJ1-2; D unresolved. CDR1 is SGHAT and CDR2 is FQNNGV in the germline V gene. With 4 bases removed from V and 4 bases from J, the gap between germline ends came to 10 bases. This CDR3 has 13 residues. The CDR3 loop reads CASSSRVGYGYTF. The CDR3 DNA is TGTGCCAGCAGCTCGAGGGTGGGCTATGGCTACACCTTC.

The chain recombines TRBV5-1 with TRBJ1-6; D gene uncertain. CDR3 size: 14 residues. Germline CDR1 reads SGHRS; CDR2 reads YFSETQ. Deletions cut 2 bases from V and 6 bases from J, with 9 bases between. The CDR3 here is CASSLGQVNSPLHF. The CDR3, as DNA: TGCGCCAGCAGCTTAGGCCAGGTTAATTCACCCCTCCACTTT.

The J gene is TRBJ2-5, the V gene TRBV30; weak D call: TRBD1 (7 bases). CDR1 is GTSNPN and CDR2 is SVGIG in the germline V gene (reference sequence). This CDR3 spans 14 amino acids. V gave up 0 bases and J gave up 5 bases, with 13 bases separating them. CDR3: CAWSVGGSGETQYF. In DNA, the CDR3 is TGTGCCTGGAGTGTAGGGGGCAGCGGGGAGACCCAGTACTTC.

The gene calls are TRBV5-1 and TRBJ2-3; D is possibly TRBD2 (5 bases). Per the germline V gene, CDR1 is SGHRS and CDR2 is YFSETQ. Trimming stripped 9 bases from V and 0 bases from J, with 14 bases between. The CDR3 extends over 14 amino acids. CDR3 protein: CATRIASSTDTQYF. The CDR3 nucleotides read TGCGCCACCAGAATAGCGTCGAGCACAGATACGCAGTATTTT.

The chain links TRBV20-1 to TRBJ2-5; D gene unclear. The CDR3 loop spans 12 amino acids. Germline lookup yields CDR1 DFQATT and CDR2 SNEGSKA (reference sequence). V was cut by 3 bases and J by 2 bases, with 7 bases left in between. The CDR3 loop is CSASEAQETQYF. In DNA, the CDR3 is TGCAGTGCTAGTGAGGCACAAGAGACCCAGTACTTC.

The rearrangement uses TRBV7-9 and TRBJ1-2; 10 bases agree with TRBD1. This CDR3 is built from 15 residues. Germline assignment: CDR1 SEHNR and CDR2 FQNEAQ (reference sequence). Trimming cost V 4 bases and J 5 bases; bases outside gene matches: 7. The CDR3 nucleotides read TGTGCCAGCAGCTCTGGGACAGGGGTTGGTTATGGCTACACCTTC. Its protein product is CASSSGTGVGYGYTF.

This chain uses TRBV18 with TRBJ2-1, with a possible D match to TRBD2 (6 bases). The CDR3 length is 16 residues. Germline CDR1 KGHSH, CDR2 LQKENI. The V end was cut by 3 bases, the J end by 6 bases, with 18 bases between. In DNA form, the CDR3 reads TGTGCCAGCTCACCCTTGGGCGGGGCACTATCCAATGAGCAGTTCTTC. This codes for CASSPLGGALSNEQFF.

V gene TRBV11-2 combines with J gene TRBJ2-7, with D tentatively TRBD1 or TRBD2 (5 bases each). The CDR3 spans 13 residues. Germline CDR1 and CDR2: SGHAT and FQNNGV. V lost 10 bases, J lost 1 base, and 14 bases lay in between. CDR3 nucleotides: TGTGCCACCAGGGACGGAGGTTCCTACGAGCAGTACTTC. Translated, it gives CATRDGGSYEQYF.

Concerning this clone: Additional DNA sequences in this sample encode the identical CDR3. The chain uses TRBV3-1 (or the pseudogene TRBV3-2) and TRBJ2-3; TRBD1 might be the D (5 bases). The germline gives CDR1 LGHDT, CDR2 YNNKEL (reference sequence). The CDR3 contains 14 residues. V was shortened by 1 base and J by 0 bases, with 5 bases between the two germline ends. The CDR3 region has the DNA TGTGCCAGCAGCCAAGGGACAAGCACAGATACGCAGTATTTT. Translation: CASSQGTSTDTQYF.

Only a few counts were recorded for this clone. The chain links TRBV6-2 or TRBV6-3 to TRBJ1-2, with no clear D. CDR3 length: 13 residues. Germline assignment: CDR1 MNHEY and CDR2 SVGEGT. Deletions cut 2 bases from V and 8 bases from J, with 12 bases between. DNA of the CDR3: TGTGCCAGCAGTTACCTGACCGGGTCAGGCTACACCTTC. Encoded protein: CASSYLTGSGYTF.

This clone was observed a few times. The chain recombines TRBV19 with TRBJ1-2; TRBD1 aligns across 7 bases. Germline CDR1 reads LNHDA; CDR2 reads SQIVND (reference sequence). Trimming at V came to 4 bases and at J to 7 bases, leaving 6 bases not matched to a gene. The CDR3 runs to 13 residues. The CDR3 loop is CASSTRDSLGYTF. DNA of the CDR3: TGTGCCAGTAGTACCCGGGACAGTCTTGGCTACACCTTC.

The chain carries TRBV7-8 and TRBJ1-1, with D unclear. V shed 2 bases and J shed 7 bases, with 20 bases lying between them. The CDR3 runs to 16 residues. Looked up from germline, CDR1 is SGHVS and CDR2 is FQNEAQ. CDR3 residues: CASSLSSGVPRGEAFF. The CDR3 bases are TGTGCCAGCAGCTTATCCTCCGGGGTCCCTCGAGGTGAAGCTTTCTTT.

This chain joins TRBV30 and TRBJ1-2, with D possibly being TRBD1 (6 bases). The germline V gene encodes CDR1 GTSNPN and CDR2 SVGIG (reference sequence). The V end was cut by 2 bases, the J end by 2 bases, with 15 bases between. The CDR3 is made up of 15 amino acids. DNA of the CDR3: TGTGCCTGGAGTCCCCGGCCCCAGGGGAACTATGGCTACACCTTC. Residues: CAWSPRPQGNYGYTF. Full variable domain (remainder filled in from reference TRBV30 and TRBJ1-2): SQTIHQWPATLVQPVGSPLSLECTVEGTSNPNLYWYRQAAGRGLQLLFYSVGIGQISSEVPQNLSASRPQDRQFILSSKKLLLSDSGFYLCAWSPRPQGNYGYTFGSGTRLTVV.

The chain uses TRBV3-1 (or the pseudogene TRBV3-2) and TRBJ1-1, with D possibly TRBD1 on 6 matching bases. Germline CDR1 reads LGHDT; CDR2 reads YNNKEL (reference sequence). V was pared by 1 base and J by 5 bases, with 11 bases between. The CDR3 is 14 amino acids. This CDR3 is CASSQVSRGTEAFF. CDR3 nucleotides: TGTGCCAGCAGCCAAGTGTCCAGGGGAACTGAAGCTTTCTTT.

This clone showed up just once. The J gene is TRBJ1-1, the V gene TRBV7-9, with 7 bases matching TRBD1. The junction had 13 bases not matched to a gene; V was cut back by 5 bases and J by 4 bases. Germline CDR1 reads SEHNR; CDR2 reads FQNEAQ (reference sequence). There are 16 residues in the CDR3. In DNA, the CDR3 is TGTGCCAGCAGCACCCGGTCAAGGGGGCAGGGCACTGAAGCTTTCTTT. This sequence encodes CASSTRSRGQGTEAFF. The variable domain in full, completed from reference TRBV7-9 and TRBJ1-1, reads DTGVSQNPRHKITKRGQNVTFRCDPISEHNRLYWYRQTLGQGPEFLTYFQNEAQLEKSRLLSDRFSAERPKGSFSTLEIQRTEQGDSAMYLCASSTRSRGQGTEAFFGQGTRLTVV.

J is TRBJ2-3 and V is TRBV10-1, with 8 bases that match TRBD2. Per germline, CDR1 WNHNN and CDR2 SYGVQD (reference sequence). The V and J ends lost 7 bases and 1 base, in that order; junction bases with no gene match: 4. The CDR3 loop spans 14 amino acids. The CDR3 DNA reads TGCGCCAGCAACATTAGCGGGGGCACAGATACGCAGTATTTT. Residues: CASNISGGTDTQYF.